Below, 18 T cell receptor beta chains from the same sample are listed, as sequenced in a study of blood T cell repertoires in COVID-19. The repertoire was sequenced with immunoSEQ multiplex PCR; TCRdb's copy has only in-frame clones and lacks some. The profile covers approximately 150,000 clones, with over 80% appearing a single time and around 6.2% taken by the ten largest. Sequencing used PBMCs or T cells enriched from blood (not recorded which). All receptors come from a woman aged 40 to 55 who had recovered from COVID-19.

The V call is TRBV6-5, the J call TRBJ1-3; D is ambiguous. The CDR3 loop spans 13 amino acids. V was clipped by 6 bases and J by 4 bases, with 10 bases between them. CDR1 is MNHEY and CDR2 is SVGAGI in the germline V gene. The CDR3 nucleotides read TGTGCCAGCAGCCCCGACGGGGGAAACACCATATATTTT. It is translated as CASSPDGGNTIYF.

The chain uses TRBV29-1 and TRBJ1-3; TRBD1 aligns across 8 bases. This CDR3 comprises 14 residues. Germline CDR1 reads SQVTM; CDR2 reads ANQGSEA. Trimming removed 3 bases from V and 2 bases from J; junction bases left unmatched: 3. The CDR3 reads CSVDRTGTGNTIYF. CDR3 bases: TGCAGCGTTGACAGGACAGGGACTGGAAACACCATATATTTT.

The CDR3 DNA sequence: TGTGCCAGCAGCCCTTCGGGACTACCCACAGATACGCAGTATTTT. Protein: CASSPSGLPTDTQYF. The chain couples TRBV11-3 to TRBJ2-3, with 7 bases matching TRBD2. CDR1 and CDR2 from the germline V gene are SGHNT and YENEEA. Unmatched junction bases numbered 7, after V lost 5 bases and J lost 2 bases. This CDR3 has 15 amino acids.

V gene TRBV5-3 combines with J gene TRBJ2-2, with TRBD2 identical over 7 bases. TRBV5-3 is assigned to the ORF class and has an uncertain function. V dropped 3 bases and J dropped 3; count of bases not matched to a gene: 11. The CDR3 has 17 amino acids. CDR3 loop: CARSYKRDPQYTGELFF. CDR3 bases: TGTGCCAGAAGCTACAAGCGGGACCCTCAATACACCGGGGAGCTGTTTTTT.

The chain recombines TRBV15 with TRBJ2-2; D may be TRBD1 (6 bases). The V end was cut by 1 base, the J end by 2 bases, with 11 bases between. Germline V gene data show CDR1 as LNHNV and CDR2 as YYDKDF (reference sequence). The CDR3 has 16 amino acids. The chain's CDR3 is CATSRVGQRNTGELFF. Here the CDR3 DNA reads TGTGCCACCAGCAGAGTAGGACAGCGTAACACCGGGGAGCTGTTTTTT.

With regard to this clone: A single base separates this from a much larger clone, so it may be a read error. This chain joins TRBV7-9 and TRBJ2-1; D perhaps matches TRBD1 (6 bases). The V and J ends lost 3 bases and 7 bases respectively, with 7 bases between them. The CDR3 is 12 amino acids. Germline V gene data show CDR1 as SEHNR and CDR2 as FQNEAQ (reference sequence). Here the CDR3 DNA reads TGTGCCAGCAGCTTCACAGGGAATGAGCAGTTCTTC. Its protein is CASSFTGNEQFF.

This chain links TRBV7-6 with TRBJ2-7; 10 nucleotides agree with TRBD2. The CDR3 runs to 15 residues. V dropped 4 bases and J dropped 1; count of bases not matched to a gene: 4. Germline V gene data show CDR1 as SGHVS and CDR2 as FNYEAQ. CDR3 nucleotide sequence: TGTGCCAGCAGCTCCCGGACTAGCGGTTCCTACGAGCAGTACTTC. It translates to CASSSRTSGSYEQYF. The full variable domain, with the rest looked up from reference TRBV7-6 and TRBJ2-7, is GAGVSQSPRYKVTKRGQDVALRCDPISGHVSLYWYRQALGQGPEFLTYFNYEAQQDKSGLPNDRFSAERPEGSISTLTIQRTEQRDSAMYRCASSSRTSGSYEQYFGPGTRLTVT.

V is TRBV19 and J is TRBJ2-1; 7 nucleotides line up with TRBD2. The J segment lost 2 bases and the V segment lost 6 bases, leaving 16 bases of the junction unmatched. Looked up from germline, CDR1 is LNHDA and CDR2 is SQIVND (reference sequence). The CDR3 extends over 18 amino acids. CDR3 nucleotides: TGTGCCAGTAGGATTACTAGCGAGATCGAATCCCCCTACAATGAGCAGTTCTTC. As protein: CASRITSEIESPYNEQFF.

CDR3 sequence: CASSILYPPSQPQHF. The CDR3 region has the DNA TGTGCCAGTAGTATTCTTTACCCCCCGAGTCAGCCCCAGCATTTT. V is TRBV19 and J is TRBJ1-5; no firm D call. CDR3 length: 15 residues. Germline CDR1 LNHDA, CDR2 SQIVND (reference sequence). V was clipped by 3 bases and J by 6 bases, with 15 bases between them.

The V and J genes are TRBV13 and TRBJ2-1; 7 nucleotides line up with TRBD2. In germline, CDR1 is PRHDT, CDR2 FYEKMQ (reference sequence). Losses at the gene ends were 3 bases for V and 1 base for J; bases not matched to a gene: 3. The CDR3 runs to 15 residues. The CDR3 DNA is TGTGCCAGCAGCTTGGGGCGGGAGTCCTACAATGAGCAGTTCTTC. It encodes CASSLGRESYNEQFF.

This chain uses TRBV23-1 with TRBJ1-1, with D perhaps matching TRBD1 (6 bases). TRBV23-1 is filed as an ORF, its function uncertain. Deletions cut 7 bases from V and 2 bases from J, with 11 bases between. This CDR3 spans 13 amino acids. The CDR3 protein is CASKVRGNTEAFF. DNA for the CDR3: TGCGCCAGCAAGGTCAGGGGTAACACTGAAGCTTTCTTT.

The gene calls are TRBV21-1 and TRBJ1-1; TRBD1 is the table's D call and was not checked against the DNA. TRBV21-1 is assigned pseudogene status. This CDR3 is built from 14 residues. The DNA of the CDR3 is TGTGCCAGCGGCACGACAGGCACGAACACTGAAGCTTTCTTT. Translation gives CASGTTGTNTEAFF.

In this sample, this clone turned up a few times. The CDR3 DNA reads TGTGCCAGCAGTGAATATCTAGCGTACGAGCAGTACTTC. Translating it yields CASSEYLAYEQYF. The chain joins TRBV6-1 to TRBJ2-7; possible D gene TRBD2, 6 bases. The CDR3 is made up of 13 amino acids. Trimming removed 2 bases from V and 4 bases from J, with 9 bases in between. Germline-derived CDR1 and CDR2 are MNHNS and SASEGT.

About this clone: One end of the junction fails to match germline, which may point to a read error. The chain is built from TRBV9 and TRBJ2-7, with 7 bases fitting TRBD1. The CDR3 covers 10 residues. Germline CDR1 and CDR2: SGDLS and YYNGEE. In DNA form, the CDR3 reads TGTGCCAGCAGCGCCACAGGGGTCCACTTC. Its protein is CASSATGVHF.

The chain combines TRBV21-1 with TRBJ1-2; the tabulated D call, TRBD1, remains unverified against the DNA. TRBV21-1 is noted as a pseudogene. This CDR3 has 15 residues. CDR3 loop: CASSKSGRGVRGYTF. The CDR3 DNA follows: TGTGCCAGCAGCAAATCTGGCAGGGGGGTCCGTGGCTACACCTTC.

The rearrangement uses TRBV27 and TRBJ1-1; 8 bases align to TRBD1. CDR1 is MNHEY and CDR2 is SMNVEV in the germline V gene (reference sequence). CDR3 length equals 15 residues. J was trimmed by 4 bases and V by 5 bases; bases with no gene match: 9. Written as DNA, the CDR3 is TGTGCCAGCAGTCCCTCGACAGGGGCCTTCACTGAAGCTTTCTTT. Residues: CASSPSTGAFTEAFF.

The J gene is TRBJ1-4, the V gene TRBV27; a weak D match, TRBD1 (5 bases). This CDR3 is 15 amino acids long. Germline V gene lookup returns CDR1 MNHEY and CDR2 SMNVEV (reference sequence). The V and J ends lost 8 bases and 4 bases respectively, with 17 bases between them. The CDR3 spells CASAMGGPINEKLFF. In nucleotides, the CDR3 is TGTGCCAGCGCGATGGGGGGACCAATTAATGAAAAACTGTTTTTT.

This clone was counted a few times. The chain recombines TRBV29-1 with TRBJ1-1, with TRBD1 as a possible D gene (6 bases). The CDR3 is made up of 14 amino acids. Germline V CDR1 and CDR2: SQVTM, ANQGSEA. V was pared by 7 bases and J by 11 bases, with 26 bases between. Here the CDR3 reads CSAALAGAAGWAFF. In DNA form, the CDR3 reads TGCAGCGCCGCCCTAGCGGGGGCTGCGGGATGGGCTTTCTTT. Variable domain in full (rest from reference TRBV29-1 and TRBJ1-1): SAVISQKPSRDICQRGTSLTIQCQVDSQVTMMFWYRQQPGQSLTLIATANQGSEATYESGFVIDKFPISRPNLTFSTLTVSNMSPEDSSIYLCSAALAGAAGWAFFGQGTRLTVV.